The 30 T cell receptor beta chains presented below share a single source sample, sequenced in a study of shared clonotypes between healthy human individuals. Sequencing was performed with immunoSEQ multiplex PCR; in TCRdb, only in-frame clones are kept and a portion is missing. The table includes about 2.2 million clones, under 95% detected once. CD45RO-negative cells were positively selected for CCR7, leaving out terminally differentiated effector memory CD45RA+ cells. The sequenced sample was naive CD8+ T cells from PBMCs. The source is a young man in good health. Some clones in this sample may be carry-over from other donors' samples.

The chain joins TRBV27 to TRBJ2-1; D not certain. Germline V gives CDR1 MNHEY, CDR2 SMNVEV (reference sequence). CDR3 length equals 14 residues. Trimming took 4 bases from V and 4 from J, leaving 11 bases between them. CDR3 coding DNA: TGTGCCAGCAGTTCTTCTACAGCTTACAATGAGCAGTTCTTC. Its protein is CASSSSTAYNEQFF.

A note on this clone: A read error is possible here, since a much larger clone lies one base away. The same CDR3 arises from other DNA sequences in this sample as well. The gene calls are TRBV7-3 and TRBJ1-1; maybe TRBD1 (5 bases). V was clipped by 3 bases and J by 1 base, with 6 bases between them. Germline CDR1 and CDR2: SGHTA and FQGTGA. The CDR3 has 13 residues. CDR3 nucleotide sequence: TGTGCCAGCAGCTTTGGGGGGAACACTGAAGCTTTCTTT. This codes for CASSFGGNTEAFF.

The chain recombines TRBV10-1 with TRBJ2-1; D might be TRBD2 (5 bases). The CDR3 contains 16 residues. V lost 11 bases, J lost 2 bases, and 22 bases lay in between. Germline V gene data show CDR1 as WNHNN and CDR2 as SYGVQD (reference sequence). The CDR3 sequence is CAAGGGVRRTYNEQFF. CDR3 nucleotide sequence: TGCGCCGCGGGTGGAGGTGTGCGGCGTACCTACAATGAGCAGTTCTTC.

This chain uses TRBV7-9 with TRBJ2-2; the D gene is possibly TRBD1 (5 bases). Germline V lookup: CDR1 SEHNR, CDR2 FQNEAQ (reference sequence). CDR3 length: 18 residues. Between the trimmed V and J ends, which lost 7 bases and 4 bases, there was a span of 25 bases. CDR3 nucleotide sequence: TGTGCCAGCACCTCCTCGGAAATTTTGGCGGACACCACCGGGGAGCTGTTTTTT. Translating it yields CASTSSEILADTTGELFF.

The chain couples TRBV7-2 to TRBJ2-7; 7 nucleotides match TRBD2. CDR1 SGHTA and CDR2 FQGNSA come from the germline V gene. The CDR3 length is 18 residues. The trim removed 1 base at V and 0 bases at J, leaving 12 bases unmatched. The DNA for the CDR3 is TGTGCCAGCAGCTTAGAGGTACTGGCGGGAGTAGGCTCCTACGAGCAGTACTTC. This translates into CASSLEVLAGVGSYEQYF.

The V call is TRBV28, the J call TRBJ1-1; TRBD1 might be the D (6 bases). From germline, CDR1 is MDHEN and CDR2 SYDVKM. Trimming took off 6 bases at V and 0 bases at J, with 14 bases between the two ends. This CDR3 has 15 amino acids. This CDR3 reads CASRELQGMNTEAFF. Here the CDR3 DNA reads TGTGCCAGCAGAGAATTACAGGGTATGAACACTGAAGCTTTCTTT.

The CDR3 protein is CASSQDGWQGVGYGYTF. DNA for the CDR3: TGCGCCAGCAGCCAAGATGGCTGGCAGGGGGTAGGCTATGGCTACACCTTC. This sequence joins TRBV4-3 and TRBJ1-2, with 7 bases matching TRBD1. CDR1 is LGHNA and CDR2 is YSLEER in the germline V gene. CDR3 length equals 17 residues. Losses at the gene ends were 0 bases for V and 4 bases for J; bases not matched to a gene: 11.

The V call is TRBV28, the J call TRBJ2-1; the D call may be TRBD1 or TRBD2 (5 bases each). Germline assignment: CDR1 MDHEN and CDR2 SYDVKM. The CDR3 loop spans 15 amino acids. With 3 bases removed from V and 5 bases from J, the gap between germline ends came to 14 bases. The CDR3 here is CASSFIGTLNNEQFF. CDR3 sequence (DNA): TGTGCCAGCAGTTTTATCGGGACCTTAAACAATGAGCAGTTCTTC.

This clone appeared once. The V and J genes are TRBV11-2 and TRBJ1-1; tentative D call: TRBD1 (6 bases). Trimming stripped 4 bases from V and 4 bases from J, with 13 bases between. This CDR3 contains 14 residues. Germline values: CDR1 SGHAT, CDR2 FQNNGV. Written as DNA, the CDR3 is TGTGCCAGCAGCTCCTACCAACAGGGCACTGAAGCTTTCTTT. This gives the protein CASSSYQQGTEAFF.

The chain uses TRBV7-6 and TRBJ2-3, with TRBD2 matching over 11 bases. The CDR3 length is 18 residues. The J segment lost 0 bases and the V segment lost 4 bases, leaving 9 bases of the junction unmatched. In germline, CDR1 is SGHVS, CDR2 FNYEAQ. The CDR3 DNA reads as TGTGCCAGCAGCTCCACGCGAACTAGCGGGGGTAGCACAGATACGCAGTATTTT. Translated: CASSSTRTSGGSTDTQYF.

V gene TRBV19 combines with J gene TRBJ1-2; unclear D gene. V shed 0 bases and J shed 4 bases, with 12 bases lying between them. The CDR3 contains 15 residues. Germline V gives CDR1 LNHDA, CDR2 SQIVND (reference sequence). CDR3 sequence reads: CASSIDGGRTYGYTF. Written as DNA, the CDR3 is TGTGCCAGTAGTATAGATGGCGGGAGGACCTATGGCTACACCTTC. Full variable domain (rest looked up from reference TRBV19 and TRBJ1-2): DGGITQSPKYLFRKEGQNVTLSCEQNLNHDAMYWYRQDPGQGLRLIYYSQIVNDFQKGDIAEGYSVSREKKESFPLTVTSAQKNPTAFYLCASSIDGGRTYGYTFGSGTRLTVV.

This chain joins TRBV11-2 and TRBJ1-1; 7 bases map to TRBD1. The CDR3 runs to 12 residues. J was trimmed by 5 bases and V by 5 bases; bases with no gene match: 2. CDR1 SGHAT and CDR2 FQNNGV come from the germline V gene. CDR3 sequence reads: CASSKQGTEAFF. The CDR3 DNA reads TGTGCCAGCAGCAAACAGGGGACTGAAGCTTTCTTT.

J is TRBJ2-3 and V is TRBV18; 10 bases line up with TRBD1. CDR1 and CDR2 from the germline V gene are KGHSH and LQKENI. Trimming cost V 3 bases and J 0 bases; bases outside gene matches: 3. The CDR3 sequence is 16 residues long. DNA of the CDR3: TGTGCCAGCTCACCTGGACAGGGGGAGAGCACAGATACGCAGTATTTT. Translating it yields CASSPGQGESTDTQYF.

CDR3 sequence: CASSYRGDQETQYF. The CDR3 bases are TGTGCCAGCAGCTACAGGGGCGACCAAGAGACCCAGTACTTC. The rearrangement links TRBV27 to TRBJ2-5; TRBD1 agrees at 7 bases. J lost 0 bases, V lost 6 bases, and 4 bases had no gene match. This CDR3 contains 14 residues. CDR1 is MNHEY, CDR2 SMNVEV, per germline (reference sequence).

This sequence joins TRBV6-6 and TRBJ1-1; D ambiguous. The germline V gene has CDR1 MNHNY and CDR2 SVGAGI (reference sequence). The V and J ends lost 8 bases and 8 bases respectively, with 12 bases between them. This CDR3 contains 11 residues. This chain's CDR3 is CASQTVQEAFF. As DNA, the CDR3 is TGTGCCAGCCAGACCGTTCAAGAAGCTTTCTTT.

The chain uses TRBV10-3 and TRBJ1-2; tentative D call: TRBD1 (6 bases). V lost 7 bases, J lost 5 bases, and 14 bases lay in between. The CDR3 is made up of 13 amino acids. The germline V gene has CDR1 ENHRY and CDR2 SYGVKD. CDR3 DNA: TGTGCCATCAATGAAGGGGGTAGTTATGGCTACACCTTC. This encodes CAINEGGSYGYTF.

CDR3 sequence reads: CASSQGTGVSSSPLHF. DNA of the CDR3: TGCGCCAGCAGCCAAGGGACAGGTGTGAGCTCCTCACCCCTCCACTTT. The chain links TRBV4-3 to TRBJ1-6, with 7 bases fitting TRBD1. Losses at the gene ends were 1 base for V and 10 bases for J; bases not matched to a gene: 10. Germline loops: CDR1 LGHNA, CDR2 YSLEER. CDR3 size: 16 residues.

This clone occurred once. The rearrangement uses TRBV7-8 and TRBJ1-5; D gene ambiguous. This CDR3 region has 14 residues. Looked up from germline, CDR1 is SGHVS and CDR2 is FQNEAQ. Trimming left V 2 bases short and J 7 bases short, with 12 bases between. CDR3 nucleotide sequence: TGTGCCAGCAGCTTACCAGCTGGGAACCAGCCCCAGCATTTT. It specifies CASSLPAGNQPQHF.

V gene TRBV7-3 combines with J gene TRBJ2-1; D is perhaps TRBD1 (6 bases). CDR1 SGHTA and CDR2 FQGTGA come from the germline V gene. There are 14 residues in the CDR3. The V end was cut by 5 bases, the J end by 3 bases, with 11 bases between. Here the CDR3 reads CASSQRDNYNEQFF. The CDR3 DNA reads TGTGCCAGCAGCCAAAGGGACAACTACAATGAGCAGTTCTTC.

The CDR3 nucleotides read TGTGCCAGCAGCTCAGCCCAGTCCGGGTGGGGCGACAATGAGCAGTTCTTC. Translated, it gives CASSSAQSGWGDNEQFF. The chain recombines TRBV16 with TRBJ2-1, with D maybe TRBD1 (5 bases). V gave up 5 bases and J gave up 5 bases, with 22 bases separating them. Germline CDR1 is KGHSY and CDR2 is FQNENV. This CDR3 has 17 residues. The full variable domain, completed using reference TRBV16 and TRBJ2-1, is GEEVAQTPKHLVRGEGQKAKLYCAPIKGHSYVFWYQQVLKNEFKFLISFQNENVFDETGMPKERFSAKCLPNSPCSLEIQATKLEDSAVYFCASSSAQSGWGDNEQFFGPGTRLTVL.

This clone was counted a single time. This rearrangement joins TRBV27 to TRBJ2-7, with TRBD1 matching over 9 bases. After removal of 4 bases from V and 0 bases from J, the junction contained 4 bases not matched to a gene. CDR1 and CDR2 from the germline V gene are MNHEY and SMNVEV (reference sequence). This CDR3 is 15 amino acids long. CDR3 sequence (DNA): TGTGCCAGCAGTTGGGACAGGGCTAGCTCCTACGAGCAGTACTTC. The encoded protein is CASSWDRASSYEQYF.

This clone was observed a few times. The V gene is TRBV30, the J gene TRBJ1-1; D remains unclear. The germline V and J ends were trimmed by 0 bases and 0 bases, with 5 bases remaining between them. This CDR3 has 13 residues. Germline CDR1 reads GTSNPN; CDR2 reads SVGIG (reference sequence). Here the CDR3 DNA reads TGTGCCTGGAGTGTCGGAGTGAACACTGAAGCTTTCTTT. Protein: CAWSVGVNTEAFF.

The chain is built from TRBV10-3 and TRBJ1-4; TRBD1 matches at 11 bases. Germline values: CDR1 ENHRY, CDR2 SYGVKD. Trimming removed 3 bases from V and 8 bases from J; junction bases left unmatched: 5. This CDR3 has 15 residues. In nucleotides, the CDR3 is TGTGCCATCAGTGACCGGGACAGGGGGGAGGAAAAACTGTTTTTT. The encoded protein is CAISDRDRGEEKLFF.

This clone has just one count. The J gene is TRBJ2-7, the V gene TRBV11-2; unclear D gene. This CDR3 is 14 amino acids long. V shed 5 bases and J shed 6 bases, with 17 bases lying between them. Germline lookup yields CDR1 SGHAT and CDR2 FQNNGV. The CDR3 protein is CASSPRTALVEQYF. The CDR3 bases are TGTGCCAGCAGCCCGAGGACCGCCCTTGTCGAGCAGTACTTC.

The chain recombines TRBV29-1 with TRBJ2-7, with a tentative D call TRBD1 (6 bases). Trimming left V 4 bases short and J 2 bases short, with 12 bases between. Germline loops: CDR1 SQVTM, CDR2 ANQGSEA. The CDR3 totals 13 residues. CDR3 in DNA: TGCAGCGTTGCCCACAGGGATCCCTACGAGCAGTACTTC. Translated: CSVAHRDPYEQYF.

The chain couples TRBV30 to TRBJ2-3; possibly TRBD1 for D (6 bases). Trimming removed 2 bases from V and 3 bases from J, with 9 bases in between. The CDR3 covers 13 residues. The V gene's germline CDR1 is GTSNPN and CDR2 SVGIG (reference sequence). CDR3 loop: CAWSLDRTDTQYF. CDR3 DNA: TGTGCCTGGAGTTTAGACAGGACAGATACGCAGTATTTT.

The rearrangement joins TRBV28 to TRBJ2-3; 8 bases line up with TRBD2. The CDR3 runs to 17 residues. Germline-derived CDR1 and CDR2 are MDHEN and SYDVKM. V shed 3 bases and J 4 bases; nucleotides not matched to a gene: 12. CDR3 sequence reads: CASSFLVETSDPDTQYF. The CDR3 DNA is TGTGCCAGCAGTTTCTTGGTGGAGACTAGCGATCCAGATACGCAGTATTTT.

The chain carries TRBV4-1 and TRBJ2-7; possibly TRBD1 or TRBD2 for D (5 bases each). The CDR3 is 15 amino acids. Trimming removed 4 bases at V and 2 bases at J, with 15 bases between. Germline V lookup: CDR1 MGHRA, CDR2 YSYEKL. The CDR3 region has the DNA TGCGCCAGCAGCCCCCCCCGGGACCAGCCCTACGAGCAGTACTTC. It encodes CASSPPRDQPYEQYF.

This clone came up once. V gene TRBV6-4 combines with J gene TRBJ1-1; no clear D. Germline CDR1 reads MRHNA; CDR2 reads SNTAGT. The length of the CDR3 is 12 residues. V was clipped by 7 bases and J by 9 bases, with 15 bases between them. The CDR3 coding sequence is TGTGCCAGCACTAGAGTAATCATTCAAGCTTTCTTT. Protein: CASTRVIIQAFF.

This chain's CDR3 is CASSPELAVPDTQYF. The CDR3 nucleotides are TGTGCCAGCAGCCCGGAGCTAGCGGTACCAGATACGCAGTATTTT. The chain employs TRBV6-6 and TRBJ2-3; 7 bases align to TRBD2. The CDR3 has 15 amino acids. The germline V gene encodes CDR1 MNHNY and CDR2 SVGAGI (reference sequence). The ends lost 6 bases at V and 4 bases at J; junction bases unmatched: 10.